The TCR beta chain described here comes from a study of blood T cell repertoires in COVID-19. Study at large: The United States, Italy and Spain provided the acute and convalescent COVID-19 samples. The analysed material was cDNA or gDNA that came from T cells, B-cell-depleted T cells, or PBMCs.

From germline, CDR1 is SGDLS and CDR2 YYNGEE. Trimming removed 4 bases from V and 4 bases from J; junction bases left unmatched: 10. The CDR3 is made up of 17 amino acids. Those enrolled in Seattle joined during active infection and were followed longitudinally afterward. Source study methods: Estimated nucleated cell counts came from reference gene primer amplification. Sequenced by immunoSEQ multiplex PCR; TCRdb stores in-frame clones only, minus some. The DNA gave D and trimming, while V, J and clone size come from that table. The sample gives approximately 150,000 clones, 80% to 90% of which show up once; around an eighth is in the top ten.

Specimen: peripheral blood. This rearrangement joins TRBV9 to TRBJ2-2, with TRBD1 matching over 10 bases. The TCR originated in a young man with COVID-19, enrolled during active disease. The CDR3 sequence is CASSKPGQGFVTGELFF. CDR3 DNA: TGTGCCAGCAGCAAACCGGGACAGGGGTTTGTCACCGGGGAGCTGTTTTTT.